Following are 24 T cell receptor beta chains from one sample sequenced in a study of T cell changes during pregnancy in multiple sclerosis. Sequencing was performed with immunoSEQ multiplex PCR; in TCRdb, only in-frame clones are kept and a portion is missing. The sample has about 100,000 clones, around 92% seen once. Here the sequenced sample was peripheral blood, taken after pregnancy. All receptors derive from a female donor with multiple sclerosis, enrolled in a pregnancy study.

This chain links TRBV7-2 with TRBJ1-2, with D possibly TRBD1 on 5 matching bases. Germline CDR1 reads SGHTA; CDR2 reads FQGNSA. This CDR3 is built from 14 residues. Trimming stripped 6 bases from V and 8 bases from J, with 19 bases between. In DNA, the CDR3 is TGTGCCAGCAGTTCCCGACAGTCCCCTTGGGGCTACACCTTC. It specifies CASSSRQSPWGYTF. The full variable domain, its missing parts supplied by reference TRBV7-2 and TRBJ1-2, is GAGVSQSPSNKVTEKGKDVELRCDPISGHTALYWYRQSLGQGLEFLIYFQGNSAPDKSGLPSDRFSAERTGGSVSTLTIQRTQQEDSAVYLCASSSRQSPWGYTFGSGTRLTVV.

The CDR3 coding sequence is TGTGCCAGCAGCTTAGGTACTAGCGGGAGCCACGCCAATGAGCAGTTCTTC. Its translation: CASSLGTSGSHANEQFF. This chain links TRBV7-8 with TRBJ2-1; 11 bases line up with TRBD2. Looked up from germline, CDR1 is SGHVS and CDR2 is FQNEAQ. V lost 1 base to trimming and J lost 6 bases; unmatched junction nucleotides: 8. This CDR3 is built from 17 residues. The full variable domain, with the rest looked up from reference TRBV7-8 and TRBJ2-1, is GAGVSQSPRYKVAKRGQDVALRCDPISGHVSLFWYQQALGQGPEFLTYFQNEAQLDKSGLPSDRFFAERPEGSVSTLKIQRTQQEDSAVYLCASSLGTSGSHANEQFFGPGTRLTVL.

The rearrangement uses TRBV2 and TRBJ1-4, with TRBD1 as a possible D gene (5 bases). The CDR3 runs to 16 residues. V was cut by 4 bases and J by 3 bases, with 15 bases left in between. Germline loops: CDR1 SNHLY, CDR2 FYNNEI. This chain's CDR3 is CASSANTGLANEKLFF. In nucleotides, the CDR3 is TGTGCCAGCAGTGCAAACACAGGCTTAGCTAATGAAAAACTGTTTTTT.

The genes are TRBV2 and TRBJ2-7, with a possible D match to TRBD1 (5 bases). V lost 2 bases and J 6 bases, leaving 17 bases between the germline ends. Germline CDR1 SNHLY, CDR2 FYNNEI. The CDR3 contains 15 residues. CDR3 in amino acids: CASSEWGAPEGEQYF. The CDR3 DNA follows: TGTGCCAGCAGTGAATGGGGCGCCCCGGAAGGCGAGCAGTACTTC.

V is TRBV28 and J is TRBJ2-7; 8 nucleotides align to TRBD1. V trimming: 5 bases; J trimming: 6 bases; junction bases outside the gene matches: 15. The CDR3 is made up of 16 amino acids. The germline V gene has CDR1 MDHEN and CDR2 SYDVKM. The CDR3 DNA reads TGTGCCAGCAGTGGACAGGGAGTGGGACTCGGGGGCGAGCAGTACTTC. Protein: CASSGQGVGLGGEQYF.

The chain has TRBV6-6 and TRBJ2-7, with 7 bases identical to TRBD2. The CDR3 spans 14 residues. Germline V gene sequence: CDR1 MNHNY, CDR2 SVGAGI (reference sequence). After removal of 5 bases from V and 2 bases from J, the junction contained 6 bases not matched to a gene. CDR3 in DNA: TGTGCCAGCAGTGGGAGCGGGGTTGCCTACGAGCAGTACTTC. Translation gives CASSGSGVAYEQYF.

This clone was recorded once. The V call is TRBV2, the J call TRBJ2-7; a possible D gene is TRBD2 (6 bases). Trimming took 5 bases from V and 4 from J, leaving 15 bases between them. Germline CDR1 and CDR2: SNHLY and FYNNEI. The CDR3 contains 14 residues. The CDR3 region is CASSYGTPRYEQYF. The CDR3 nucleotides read TGTGCCAGCAGTTACGGGACTCCCCGGTACGAGCAGTACTTC.

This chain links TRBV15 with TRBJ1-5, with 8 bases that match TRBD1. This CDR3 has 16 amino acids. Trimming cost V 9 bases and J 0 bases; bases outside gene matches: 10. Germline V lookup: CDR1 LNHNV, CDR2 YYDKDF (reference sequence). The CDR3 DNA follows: TGTGCCACGCGGGACAGGAGGGGGGATAGCAATCAGCCCCAGCATTTT. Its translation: CATRDRRGDSNQPQHF.

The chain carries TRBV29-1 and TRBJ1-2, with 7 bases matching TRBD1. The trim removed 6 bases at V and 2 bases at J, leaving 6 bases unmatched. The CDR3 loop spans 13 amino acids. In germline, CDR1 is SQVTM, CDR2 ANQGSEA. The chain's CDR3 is CSVRRGGNYGYTF. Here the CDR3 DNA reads TGCAGCGTAAGACGAGGGGGCAACTATGGCTACACCTTC. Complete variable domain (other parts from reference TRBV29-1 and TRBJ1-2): SAVISQKPSRDICQRGTSLTIQCQVDSQVTMMFWYRQQPGQSLTLIATANQGSEATYESGFVIDKFPISRPNLTFSTLTVSNMSPEDSSIYLCSVRRGGNYGYTFGSGTRLTVV.

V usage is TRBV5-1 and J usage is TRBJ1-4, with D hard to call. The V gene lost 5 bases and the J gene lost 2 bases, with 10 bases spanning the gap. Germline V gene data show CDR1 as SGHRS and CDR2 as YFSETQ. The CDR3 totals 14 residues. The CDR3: CASRRGRTNEKLFF. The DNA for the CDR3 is TGCGCCAGCAGACGGGGTCGCACTAATGAAAAACTGTTTTTT.

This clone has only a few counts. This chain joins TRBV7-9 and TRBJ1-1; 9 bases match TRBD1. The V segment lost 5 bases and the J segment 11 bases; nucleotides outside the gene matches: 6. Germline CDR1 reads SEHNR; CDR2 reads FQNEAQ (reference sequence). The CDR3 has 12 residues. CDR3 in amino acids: CASSLDRGRAFF. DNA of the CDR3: TGTGCCAGCAGCCTAGACAGGGGGAGGGCTTTCTTT.

This CDR3 reads CASSQVGAGYEQYF. Here the CDR3 DNA reads TGCGCCAGCAGCCAAGTGGGGGCAGGTTACGAGCAGTACTTC. The genes are TRBV4-3 and TRBJ2-7; perhaps TRBD1 as D (6 bases). Trimming shortened V by 1 base and J by 4 bases, and 11 bases separated the two germline ends. Germline CDR1 is LGHNA and CDR2 is YSLEER. This CDR3 comprises 14 residues.

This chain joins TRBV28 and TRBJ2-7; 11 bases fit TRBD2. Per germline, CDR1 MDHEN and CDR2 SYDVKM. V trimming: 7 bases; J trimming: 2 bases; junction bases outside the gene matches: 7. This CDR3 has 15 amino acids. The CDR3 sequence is CASNVAGGPTYEQYF. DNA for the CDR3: TGTGCCAGCAACGTAGCGGGAGGGCCCACCTACGAGCAGTACTTC.

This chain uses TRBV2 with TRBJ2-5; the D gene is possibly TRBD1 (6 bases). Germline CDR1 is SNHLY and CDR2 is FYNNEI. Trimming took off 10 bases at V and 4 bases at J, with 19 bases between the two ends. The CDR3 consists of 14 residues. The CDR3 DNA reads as TGTGCCACCAACTTCATGGGGGCGCGAGAGACCCAGTACTTC. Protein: CATNFMGARETQYF.

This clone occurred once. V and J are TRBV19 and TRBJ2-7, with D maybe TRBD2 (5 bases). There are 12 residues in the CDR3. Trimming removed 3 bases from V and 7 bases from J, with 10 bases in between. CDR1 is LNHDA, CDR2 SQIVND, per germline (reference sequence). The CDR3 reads CASSIPEREQYF. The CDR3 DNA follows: TGTGCCAGTAGTATTCCGGAGCGGGAGCAGTACTTC.

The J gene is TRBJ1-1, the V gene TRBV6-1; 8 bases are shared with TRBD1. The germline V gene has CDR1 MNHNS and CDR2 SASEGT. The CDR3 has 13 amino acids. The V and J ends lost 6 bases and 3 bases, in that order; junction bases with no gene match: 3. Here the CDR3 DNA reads TGTGCCAGCAGCTACAGGGGGGACACTGAAGCTTTCTTT. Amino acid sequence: CASSYRGDTEAFF.

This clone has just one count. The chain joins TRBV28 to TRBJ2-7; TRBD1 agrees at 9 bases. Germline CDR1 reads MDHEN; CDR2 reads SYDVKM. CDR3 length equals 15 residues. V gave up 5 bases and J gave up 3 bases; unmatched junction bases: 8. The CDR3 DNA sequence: TGTGCCAGCAGTACATCGGGACAGGGCCTCTACGAGCAGTACTTC. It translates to CASSTSGQGLYEQYF.

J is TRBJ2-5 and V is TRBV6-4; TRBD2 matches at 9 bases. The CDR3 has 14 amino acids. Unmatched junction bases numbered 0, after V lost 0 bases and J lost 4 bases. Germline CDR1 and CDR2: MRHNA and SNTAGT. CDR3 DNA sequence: TGTGCCAGCAGTGACTCTAGCGGGAGAGAGACCCAGTACTTC. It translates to CASSDSSGRETQYF.

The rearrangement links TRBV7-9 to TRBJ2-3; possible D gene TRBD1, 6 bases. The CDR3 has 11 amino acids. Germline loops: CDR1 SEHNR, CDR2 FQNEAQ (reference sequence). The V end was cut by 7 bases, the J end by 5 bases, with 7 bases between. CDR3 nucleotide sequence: TGTGCCAGCACCAGGGGAGATACGCAGTATTTT. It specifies CASTRGDTQYF.

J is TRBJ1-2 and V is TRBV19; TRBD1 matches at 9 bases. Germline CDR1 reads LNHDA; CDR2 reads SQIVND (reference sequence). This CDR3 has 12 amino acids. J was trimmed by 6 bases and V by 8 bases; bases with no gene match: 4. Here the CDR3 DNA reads TGTGCCAGTCTAGGACAGGGGCATGGCTACACCTTC. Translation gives CASLGQGHGYTF. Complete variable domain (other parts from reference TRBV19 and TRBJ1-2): DGGITQSPKYLFRKEGQNVTLSCEQNLNHDAMYWYRQDPGQGLRLIYYSQIVNDFQKGDIAEGYSVSREKKESFPLTVTSAQKNPTAFYLCASLGQGHGYTFGSGTRLTVV.

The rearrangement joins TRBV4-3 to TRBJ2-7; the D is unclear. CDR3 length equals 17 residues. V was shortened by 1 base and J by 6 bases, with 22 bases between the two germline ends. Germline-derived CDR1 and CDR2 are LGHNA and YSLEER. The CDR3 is CASSQGVHSSNVGEQYF. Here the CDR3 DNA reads TGCGCCAGCAGCCAAGGTGTACACAGTTCCAATGTCGGCGAGCAGTACTTC.

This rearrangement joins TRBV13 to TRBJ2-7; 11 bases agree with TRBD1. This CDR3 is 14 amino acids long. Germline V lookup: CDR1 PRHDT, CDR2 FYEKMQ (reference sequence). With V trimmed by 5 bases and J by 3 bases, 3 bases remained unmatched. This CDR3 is CASSQGTGGYEQYF. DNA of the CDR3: TGTGCCAGCAGCCAAGGGACAGGGGGCTACGAGCAGTACTTC. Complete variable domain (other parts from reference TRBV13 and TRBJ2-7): AAGVIQSPRHLIKEKRETATLKCYPIPRHDTVYWYQQGPGQDPQFLISFYEKMQSDKGSIPDRFSAQQFSDYHSELNMSSLELGDSALYFCASSQGTGGYEQYFGPGTRLTVT.

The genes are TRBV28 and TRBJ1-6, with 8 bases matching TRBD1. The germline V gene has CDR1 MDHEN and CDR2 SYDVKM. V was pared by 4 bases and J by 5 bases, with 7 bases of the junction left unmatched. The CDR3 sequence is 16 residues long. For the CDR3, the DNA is TGTGCCAGCAGTTCAGGACAGGGAAGAGATAATTCACCCCTCCACTTT. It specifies CASSSGQGRDNSPLHF.

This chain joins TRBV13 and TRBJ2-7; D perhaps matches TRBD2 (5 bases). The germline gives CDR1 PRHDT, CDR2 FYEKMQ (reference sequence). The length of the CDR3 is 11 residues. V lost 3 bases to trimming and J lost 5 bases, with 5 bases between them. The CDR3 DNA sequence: TGTGCCAGCAGCTTGACTAACGAGCAGTACTTC. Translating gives CASSLTNEQYF.